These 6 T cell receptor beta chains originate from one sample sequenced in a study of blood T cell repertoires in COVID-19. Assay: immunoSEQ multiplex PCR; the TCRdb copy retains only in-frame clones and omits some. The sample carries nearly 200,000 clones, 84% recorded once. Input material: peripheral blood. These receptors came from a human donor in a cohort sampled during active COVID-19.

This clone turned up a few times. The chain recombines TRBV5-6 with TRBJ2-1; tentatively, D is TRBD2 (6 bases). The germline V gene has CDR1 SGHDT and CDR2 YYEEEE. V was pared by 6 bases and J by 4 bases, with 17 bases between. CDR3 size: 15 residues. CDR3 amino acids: CASKDYLAEYNEQFF. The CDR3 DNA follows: TGTGCCAGCAAGGACTACTTAGCGGAGTACAATGAGCAGTTCTTC.

The CDR3 here is CASSLSPPSGRSTDTQYF. For the CDR3, the DNA is TGTGCCAGCAGTTTATCGCCCCCTTCCGGGAGAAGTACAGATACGCAGTATTTT. The chain carries TRBV27 and TRBJ2-3; a weak D match, TRBD2 (6 bases). V lost 0 bases and J 3 bases, leaving 19 bases between the germline ends. Germline V gives CDR1 MNHEY, CDR2 SMNVEV (reference sequence). There are 18 residues in the CDR3.

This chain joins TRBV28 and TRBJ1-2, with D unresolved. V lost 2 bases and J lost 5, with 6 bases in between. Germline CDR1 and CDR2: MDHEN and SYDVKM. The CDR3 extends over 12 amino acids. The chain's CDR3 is CASSLRAYGYTF. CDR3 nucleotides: TGTGCCAGCAGTTTACGCGCGTATGGCTACACCTTC.

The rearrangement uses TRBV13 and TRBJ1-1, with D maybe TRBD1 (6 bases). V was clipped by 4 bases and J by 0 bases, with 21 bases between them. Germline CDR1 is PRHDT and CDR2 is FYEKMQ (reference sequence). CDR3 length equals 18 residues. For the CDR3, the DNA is TGTGCCAGCAGCTCAGCGGGGACAAGGCGTCACTTGAACACTGAAGCTTTCTTT. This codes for CASSSAGTRRHLNTEAFF.

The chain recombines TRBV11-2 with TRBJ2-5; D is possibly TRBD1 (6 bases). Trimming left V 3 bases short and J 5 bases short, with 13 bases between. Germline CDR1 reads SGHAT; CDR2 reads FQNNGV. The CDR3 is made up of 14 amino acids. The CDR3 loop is CASSFQGLWETQYF. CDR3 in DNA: TGTGCCAGCAGCTTTCAGGGGCTGTGGGAGACCCAGTACTTC.

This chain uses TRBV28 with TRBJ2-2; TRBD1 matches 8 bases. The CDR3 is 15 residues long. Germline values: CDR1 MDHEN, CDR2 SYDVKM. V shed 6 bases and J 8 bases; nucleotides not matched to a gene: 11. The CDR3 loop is CASREDRAPKGELFF. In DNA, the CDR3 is TGTGCCAGCAGGGAGGACAGGGCTCCCAAAGGGGAGCTGTTTTTT. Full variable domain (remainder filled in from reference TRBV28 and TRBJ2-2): DVKVTQSSRYLVKRTGEKVFLECVQDMDHENMFWYRQDPGLGLRLIYFSYDVKMKEKGDIPEGYSVSREKKERFSLILESASTNQTSMYLCASREDRAPKGELFFGEGSRLTVL.